This entry lists 5 T cell receptor beta chains sequenced from one sample in a study of technical replicates of blood from a few donors. Clones were sequenced by immunoSEQ multiplex PCR, and TCRdb holds only the in-frame ones, with some missing. This table holds just under 100,000 clones, about 96% found once. The specimen sequenced was T cells isolated from PBMCs. These receptors all stem from a human donor in good health.

The chain joins TRBV19 to TRBJ2-1, with TRBD1 matching 11 bases. V lost 4 bases and J lost 0; bases outside the gene matches: 11. Germline V lookup: CDR1 LNHDA, CDR2 SQIVND (reference sequence). This CDR3 contains 19 residues. CDR3 region: CASSNGDRGFLGSYNEQFF. The CDR3 bases are TGTGCCAGTAGTAATGGGGACAGGGGGTTTCTAGGCTCCTACAATGAGCAGTTCTTC.

This clone turned up a few times. The chain links TRBV14 to TRBJ1-2, with no clear D. Germline-derived CDR1 and CDR2 are SGHDN and FVKESK. Trimming took 1 base from V and 6 from J, leaving 9 bases between them. This CDR3 is built from 13 residues. The CDR3 region has the DNA TGTGCCAGCAGCCAAGTTATCGGTCATGGCTACACCTTC. This translates into CASSQVIGHGYTF.

V is TRBV6-5 and J is TRBJ1-2, with D perhaps matching TRBD1 (6 bases). V was shortened by 4 bases and J by 2 bases, with 8 bases between the two germline ends. The CDR3 spans 13 residues. Germline CDR1 MNHEY, CDR2 SVGAGI. The CDR3 loop reads CASSLDRNYGYTF. The CDR3 DNA sequence: TGTGCCAGCAGTTTGGACAGAAACTATGGCTACACCTTC.

The chain carries TRBV10-1 and TRBJ2-2; 10 positions match TRBD2. Germline assignment: CDR1 WNHNN and CDR2 SYGVQD (reference sequence). The length of the CDR3 is 14 residues. V lost 9 bases and J lost 7; bases outside the gene matches: 8. The CDR3 DNA is TGCGCCAGTTCTAGCGGGAGTTATGGCGGGGAGCTGTTTTTT. This sequence encodes CASSSGSYGGELFF.

The CDR3 DNA sequence: TGTGCCAGCAGCTTAACTAGTTCCTACGAGCAGTACTTC. It is translated as CASSLTSSYEQYF. The chain has TRBV11-2 and TRBJ2-7; D is possibly TRBD2 (5 bases). With 2 bases removed from V and 1 base from J, the gap between germline ends came to 6 bases. Germline V gene lookup returns CDR1 SGHAT and CDR2 FQNNGV. This CDR3 is 13 amino acids long.